A single sample gave rise to the 17 T cell receptor beta chains below, sequenced in a study of cytomegalovirus exposure and HLA in healthy donors. Primers included in the PCR were 60 Vbeta and 13 Jbeta primers. Profiled with immunoSEQ multiplex PCR; TCRdb holds only in-frame clones, not every one. This sample has 200,000 to 250,000 clones; about 86% occur once, and the top ten carry around 8%. Material: PBMCs. These receptors originate from an older woman in good health and CMV-seropositive.

V usage is TRBV10-1 and J usage is TRBJ2-3, with D possibly matching TRBD2 (6 bases). Between the trimmed V and J ends, which lost 0 bases and 5 bases, there was a span of 18 bases. The germline V gene encodes CDR1 WNHNN and CDR2 SYGVQD (reference sequence). There are 17 residues in the CDR3. CDR3 protein: CASSESFLAGRQDTQYF. The DNA of the CDR3 is TGCGCCAGCAGTGAGTCGTTCCTTGCGGGACGACAAGATACGCAGTATTTT.

The gene calls are TRBV5-1 and TRBJ2-7, with 9 positions matching TRBD1. Germline values: CDR1 SGHRS, CDR2 YFSETQ. The CDR3 spans 14 residues. Losses at the gene ends were 4 bases for V and 1 base for J; bases not matched to a gene: 3. CDR3 nucleotides: TGCGCCAGCAGCGGGGGACAGGGATCCTACGAGCAGTACTTC. It translates to CASSGGQGSYEQYF.

V usage is TRBV7-9 and J usage is TRBJ2-1; TRBD1 is a possible D gene (6 bases). The CDR3 totals 14 residues. Per germline, CDR1 SEHNR and CDR2 FQNEAQ (reference sequence). Trimming took 4 bases from V and 9 from J, leaving 16 bases between them. The CDR3, as DNA: TGTGCCAGCAGCTCAATCTACCAGGGGAGTGAGCAGTTCTTC. Protein: CASSSIYQGSEQFF.

The chain combines TRBV18 with TRBJ2-1; 7 nucleotides line up with TRBD1. Germline V gives CDR1 KGHSH, CDR2 LQKENI. The ends lost 3 bases at V and 0 bases at J; junction bases unmatched: 5. The CDR3 has 16 amino acids. The CDR3: CASSPRDSLSYNEQFF. The CDR3 DNA sequence: TGTGCCAGCTCACCCCGGGACAGCCTCTCCTACAATGAGCAGTTCTTC.

V usage is TRBV28 and J usage is TRBJ1-1, with 10 bases aligning to TRBD1. The ends lost 9 bases at V and 4 bases at J; junction bases unmatched: 8. Germline V gives CDR1 MDHEN, CDR2 SYDVKM. This CDR3 comprises 14 residues. CDR3 sequence: CASTGTGDRTEAFF. The CDR3 DNA follows: TGTGCCAGTACCGGGACAGGGGATCGCACTGAAGCTTTCTTT.

This sequence joins TRBV9 and TRBJ2-7; 7 nucleotides line up with TRBD2. The CDR3 runs to 17 residues. J gave up 0 bases and V 0 bases, and 9 bases lay outside the gene matches. Germline V gene sequence: CDR1 SGDLS, CDR2 YYNGEE. This CDR3 reads CASSVVERREYSYEQYF. DNA for the CDR3: TGTGCCAGCAGCGTAGTAGAACGGCGGGAGTACTCCTACGAGCAGTACTTC.

This rearrangement joins TRBV5-6 to TRBJ2-3, with TRBD2 as a possible D gene (5 bases). The CDR3 covers 17 residues. Germline-derived CDR1 and CDR2 are SGHDT and YYEEEE. V was shortened by 0 bases and J by 1 base, with 15 bases between the two germline ends. In nucleotides, the CDR3 is TGTGCCAGCAGCTTGGACATCCTAGCCTCTGGCACAGATACGCAGTATTTT. This codes for CASSLDILASGTDTQYF.

J is TRBJ1-4 and V is TRBV7-9, with D uncertain. V was pared by 8 bases and J by 8 bases, with 15 bases between. Germline loops: CDR1 SEHNR, CDR2 FQNEAQ (reference sequence). The CDR3 totals 13 residues. CDR3 loop: CASSSQVGEKLFF. CDR3 sequence (DNA): TGTGCCAGCTCCTCGCAGGTTGGAGAAAAACTGTTTTTT.

The chain recombines TRBV28 with TRBJ2-7, with TRBD2 matching 8 bases. Germline assignment: CDR1 MDHEN and CDR2 SYDVKM. The CDR3 length is 14 residues. V was clipped by 6 bases and J by 7 bases; unmatched bases: 11. The CDR3 sequence is CASSPPGLGREQYF. As DNA, the CDR3 is TGTGCCAGCAGCCCACCGGGACTAGGGAGGGAGCAGTACTTC.

By sample fraction, this clone is medium-sized (0.01 to 0.1%). V is TRBV4-1 and J is TRBJ2-2, with D perhaps TRBD1 (6 bases). Per germline, CDR1 MGHRA and CDR2 YSYEKL. CDR3 length: 13 amino acids. V lost 5 bases, J lost 8 bases, and 12 bases lay in between. CDR3 nucleotides: TGCGCCAGCAGCTACAGGGAAAGTGGGGAGCTGTTTTTT. Translation gives CASSYRESGELFF.

V and J are TRBV5-1 and TRBJ2-2, with 12 bases identical to TRBD1. Trimming at V came to 5 bases and at J to 6 bases, leaving 5 bases not matched to a gene. The CDR3 extends over 15 amino acids. Germline values: CDR1 SGHRS, CDR2 YFSETQ. The chain's CDR3 is CASSSGQGAPGELFF. The CDR3 nucleotides read TGCGCCAGCAGTTCGGGACAGGGGGCGCCCGGGGAGCTGTTTTTT.

This clone was observed a handful of times. The V call is TRBV2, the J call TRBJ2-7, with 7 bases lining up with TRBD1. The CDR3 totals 11 residues. Germline CDR1 SNHLY, CDR2 FYNNEI. The J segment lost 6 bases and the V segment lost 6 bases, leaving 2 bases of the junction unmatched. The CDR3 nucleotides are TGTGCCAGCAGCACAGGGGTCGAGCAGTACTTC. It is translated as CASSTGVEQYF.

This clone was found a few times. This rearrangement joins TRBV9 to TRBJ1-1; TRBD1 agrees at 7 bases. CDR3 length: 15 amino acids. Germline loops: CDR1 SGDLS, CDR2 YYNGEE. V lost 4 bases to trimming and J lost 0 bases; unmatched junction nucleotides: 6. The CDR3: CASSLQGVMNTEAFF. The CDR3 DNA reads TGTGCCAGCAGCCTCCAGGGGGTGATGAACACTGAAGCTTTCTTT.

The CDR3 sequence is CASGDPFRGRPYNEQFF. The CDR3 DNA is TGTGCTAGTGGTGACCCTTTCCGCGGGAGACCCTACAATGAGCAGTTCTTC. This chain links TRBV12-5 with TRBJ2-1, with TRBD2 matching 7 bases. The length of the CDR3 is 17 residues. Unmatched junction bases numbered 12, after V lost 5 bases and J lost 2 bases. Germline assignment: CDR1 LGHNT and CDR2 FRNRAP.

The chain links TRBV28 to TRBJ1-4; tentative D call: TRBD1 (5 bases). CDR1 is MDHEN, CDR2 SYDVKM, per germline. Between the trimmed V and J ends, which lost 6 bases and 8 bases, there was a span of 16 bases. The CDR3 has 14 residues. CDR3 region: CASRGMGGGEKLFF. The CDR3 nucleotides are TGTGCCAGCAGGGGGATGGGGGGAGGGGAAAAACTGTTTTTT.

The chain links TRBV19 to TRBJ1-1; 8 nucleotides match TRBD1. The ends lost 7 bases at V and 5 bases at J; junction bases unmatched: 6. The CDR3 length is 13 residues. CDR1 is LNHDA and CDR2 is SQIVND in the germline V gene (reference sequence). CDR3 in DNA: TGTGCCAGTACCGACAGGGGCTTAACTGAAGCTTTCTTT. This sequence encodes CASTDRGLTEAFF.

The V and J genes are TRBV9 and TRBJ2-1; 11 positions agree with TRBD2. The CDR3 contains 15 residues. Looked up from germline, CDR1 is SGDLS and CDR2 is YYNGEE. V lost 4 bases to trimming and J lost 4 bases; unmatched junction nucleotides: 4. CDR3 in DNA: TGTGCCAGCAGCAAACTAGCGGGGGTTTACAATGAGCAGTTCTTC. Protein product: CASSKLAGVYNEQFF.